This T cell receptor beta chain was captured in a study of PD-L1 blockade in urothelial cancer. Study-wide findings and caveats: Pretreatment blood TCR clonality under the median forecast improved survival. Durable benefit accompanied greater 3-week expansion of tumor-associated blood clones.

CDR1 and CDR2 from the germline V gene are ENHRY and SYGVKD. The V end was cut by 4 bases, the J end by 3 bases, with 13 bases between. This CDR3 contains 14 residues. The repertoire was sequenced with immunoSEQ multiplex PCR; TCRdb's copy has only in-frame clones and lacks some. The sample lists tens of thousands of clones, under 85% occurring once. The time point denotes: peripheral blood 6 weeks after treatment start. Concerning this clone: Its target is unknown.

The sequence was collected from a man in his forties or fifties with urothelial cancer. The material was PBMCs, obtained around atezolizumab (anti-PD-L1) treatment. The chain combines TRBV10-3 with TRBJ2-7; D is perhaps TRBD2 (6 bases). CDR3 sequence: CAISGRESHYEQYF. The CDR3 bases are TGTGCCATCAGTGGGAGGGAGTCCCACTACGAGCAGTACTTC.